The 21 T cell receptor beta chains below come from one sample, sequenced in a study of T cell changes during pregnancy in multiple sclerosis. Only in-frame clones appear in the TCRdb table, and some are missing; sequencing was by immunoSEQ multiplex PCR. The sample contains 65,000 or so clones, less than 95% of which appear only once. The sample was peripheral blood, taken in the second trimester of pregnancy. These receptors all come from a female donor in good health, enrolled as a control in a pregnancy study.

The chain combines TRBV5-8 with TRBJ2-3, with D perhaps TRBD2 (7 bases). This CDR3 is 15 amino acids long. V was clipped by 3 bases and J by 2 bases, with 13 bases between them. The germline CDR1 and CDR2 sequences are SGHTS and YDEGEE. CDR3 in DNA: TGTGCCAGCAGCTCGAGGGGGGGCTTCACAGATACGCAGTATTTT. This gives the protein CASSSRGGFTDTQYF.

Of note for this clone: The junction shows a germline mismatch at one end, possibly a read error. V and J are TRBV7-3 and TRBJ2-1; 10 bases are shared with TRBD2. The CDR3 is 16 residues long. The germline gives CDR1 SGHTA, CDR2 FQGTGA. The CDR3 protein is CASSLDKRGGYDEQFF. The CDR3 region has the DNA TGTGCCAGCAGCTTAGATAAGCGGGGGGGCTACGATGAGCAGTTCTTC.

CDR3 in amino acids: CSVVTGPNTEAFF. The CDR3 DNA reads as TGCAGCGTTGTTACAGGGCCTAACACTGAAGCTTTCTTT. The chain is built from TRBV29-1 and TRBJ1-1, with D possibly matching TRBD1 (6 bases). CDR1 and CDR2 from the germline V gene are SQVTM and ANQGSEA. V shed 4 bases and J shed 2 bases, with 11 bases lying between them. The CDR3 has 13 amino acids.

This clone has only a few counts. The chain couples TRBV29-1 to TRBJ1-1, with D possibly being TRBD1 (5 bases). The CDR3 extends over 12 amino acids. The V end lost 3 bases, the J end lost 1 base, and 6 bases lay between the germline ends. Germline loops: CDR1 SQVTM, CDR2 ANQGSEA. CDR3 coding DNA: TGCAGCGTTGACGGGGGGAACACTGAAGCTTTCTTT. It codes for CSVDGGNTEAFF.

The chain joins TRBV19 to TRBJ1-4; D remains ambiguous. The CDR3 is 15 amino acids. V was trimmed by 6 bases and J by 0 bases, leaving 11 bases between them. Per germline, CDR1 LNHDA and CDR2 SQIVND (reference sequence). The CDR3 region is CASSDGRATNEKLFF. The CDR3 DNA is TGTGCCAGTAGCGACGGGAGAGCAACTAATGAAAAACTGTTTTTT.

This rearrangement joins TRBV7-9 to TRBJ1-1; tentative D call: TRBD1 (5 bases). Germline V gene data show CDR1 as SEHNR and CDR2 as FQNEAQ (reference sequence). V dropped 2 bases and J dropped 4 bases, with 11 bases sitting between them. The CDR3 is 14 amino acids. CDR3 protein: CASSLIRGGTEAFF. The CDR3 DNA reads TGTGCCAGCAGCTTAATTCGCGGGGGCACTGAAGCTTTCTTT.

This chain connects TRBV10-3 to TRBJ2-3, with 9 bases identical to TRBD1. The junction had 1 base not matched to a gene; V was cut back by 7 bases and J by 5 bases. The germline gives CDR1 ENHRY, CDR2 SYGVKD. This CDR3 spans 12 amino acids. This chain's CDR3 is CAINRGQDTQYF. In DNA, the CDR3 is TGTGCCATCAACAGGGGGCAAGATACGCAGTATTTT.

The gene calls are TRBV21-1 and TRBJ2-7; the table assigns TRBD1, which was not confirmed against the DNA. TRBV21-1 is noted as a pseudogene. CDR3 size: 13 residues. This CDR3 is CASSRGQGGEQYF. The CDR3 DNA follows: TGTGCCAGCAGCAGGGGACAGGGGGGCGAGCAGTACTTC.

V is TRBV6-5 and J is TRBJ1-3, with 7 bases that match TRBD1. CDR3 size: 14 residues. Germline CDR1 and CDR2: MNHEY and SVGAGI. V shed 6 bases and J 3 bases; nucleotides not matched to a gene: 5. The CDR3 region is CASRTTGSGNTIYF. The CDR3 DNA is TGTGCCAGCAGGACGACAGGGAGTGGAAACACCATATATTTT.

V is TRBV28 and J is TRBJ2-7, with 12 nucleotides matching TRBD2. This CDR3 has 17 amino acids. V trimming: 2 bases; J trimming: 6 bases; junction bases outside the gene matches: 11. CDR1 MDHEN and CDR2 SYDVKM come from the germline V gene. CDR3 loop: CASSLATGLAGGGEQYF. The CDR3 region has the DNA TGTGCCAGCAGTTTAGCGACCGGGCTAGCGGGAGGGGGCGAGCAGTACTTC.

This sequence joins TRBV14 and TRBJ2-7; the D gene is possibly TRBD2 (6 bases). CDR1 and CDR2 from the germline V gene are SGHDN and FVKESK. Trimming removed 8 bases from V and 5 bases from J, with 22 bases in between. The CDR3 totals 15 residues. The CDR3 reads CASQPSAGRGHEQYF. CDR3 sequence (DNA): TGTGCCAGCCAGCCGTCGGCGGGAAGAGGTCACGAGCAGTACTTC. Together with reference TRBV14 and TRBJ2-7, the CDR3 gives the full variable domain: EAGVTQFPSHSVIEKGQTVTLRCDPISGHDNLYWYRRVMGKEIKFLLHFVKESKQDESGMPNNRFLAERTGGTYSTLKVQPAELEDSGVYFCASQPSAGRGHEQYFGPGTRLTVT.

V gene TRBV6-1 combines with J gene TRBJ2-3, with 7 bases lining up with TRBD2. The V segment lost 1 base and the J segment 6 bases; nucleotides outside the gene matches: 7. In germline, CDR1 is MNHNS, CDR2 SASEGT. The CDR3 totals 15 residues. The CDR3, as DNA: TGTGCCAGCAGTGAAGAAGTGGGAGGGCGGGATACGCAGTATTTT. Protein sequence: CASSEEVGGRDTQYF.

In DNA form, the CDR3 reads TGTGCCAGCAGCATTCTAGCGGGAGGGCCAGGGGAGACCCAGTACTTC. This translates into CASSILAGGPGETQYF. The chain couples TRBV7-6 to TRBJ2-5; TRBD2 matches 12 bases. The CDR3 totals 16 residues. With 5 bases clipped from V and 5 bases from J, the junction kept 9 bases outside the gene matches. Per the germline V gene, CDR1 is SGHVS and CDR2 is FNYEAQ.

The V call is TRBV4-2, the J call TRBJ2-7; D unresolved. CDR1 and CDR2 (germline): LGHNA, YNFKEQ. V was trimmed by 2 bases and J by 6 bases, leaving 11 bases between them. The CDR3 contains 13 residues. The CDR3 reads CASSQSHSTEQYF. In nucleotides, the CDR3 is TGTGCCAGCAGCCAATCGCACAGCACCGAGCAGTACTTC.

This chain uses TRBV27 with TRBJ2-1, with 8 nucleotides matching TRBD2. J lost 3 bases, V lost 11 bases, and 6 bases had no gene match. The CDR3 extends over 13 amino acids. CDR1 MNHEY and CDR2 SMNVEV come from the germline V gene (reference sequence). In nucleotides, the CDR3 is TGTGCCTCTTCTAGCGGGTTCTACAATGAGCAGTTCTTC. Its translation: CASSSGFYNEQFF.

The chain recombines TRBV9 with TRBJ2-1; 8 bases map to TRBD2. Per the germline V gene, CDR1 is SGDLS and CDR2 is YYNGEE. The CDR3 loop spans 17 amino acids. V shed 0 bases, J shed 6 bases, and the junction held 11 bases outside the gene matches. CDR3 loop: CASSVVGRGGRGNEQFF. In nucleotides, the CDR3 is TGTGCCAGCAGCGTAGTCGGGAGGGGGGGTAGAGGCAATGAGCAGTTCTTC. Complete variable domain (other parts from reference TRBV9 and TRBJ2-1): DSGVTQTPKHLITATGQRVTLRCSPRSGDLSVYWYQQSLDQGLQFLIQYYNGEERAKGNILERFSAQQFPDLHSELNLSSLELGDSALYFCASSVVGRGGRGNEQFFGPGTRLTVL.

The chain combines TRBV5-1 with TRBJ2-7; 13 bases match TRBD2. The junction had 21 bases not matched to a gene; V was cut back by 4 bases and J by 2 bases. The CDR3 is 21 amino acids. Germline CDR1 and CDR2: SGHRS and YFSETQ. The CDR3 DNA follows: TGCGCCAGCAGCGCAGGACCCCTAACGGGACTAGCGGGAACAATCACCTACGAGCAGTACTTC. Its protein is CASSAGPLTGLAGTITYEQYF.

CDR3 loop: CASSIIGDTEAFF. DNA for the CDR3: TGTGCCAGTAGTATAATAGGGGACACTGAAGCTTTCTTT. This sequence joins TRBV19 and TRBJ1-1, with D possibly being TRBD1 (5 bases). From germline, CDR1 is LNHDA and CDR2 SQIVND (reference sequence). The length of the CDR3 is 13 residues. V dropped 2 bases and J dropped 3 bases, with 7 bases sitting between them.

The chain has TRBV11-2 and TRBJ1-5; D not resolved. Trimming stripped 0 bases from V and 6 bases from J, with 6 bases between. The CDR3 runs to 13 residues. Per germline, CDR1 SGHAT and CDR2 FQNNGV. CDR3 in DNA: TGTGCCAGCAGCTTAGAGGGAGGTCAGCCCCAGCATTTT. Protein: CASSLEGGQPQHF.

This sequence joins TRBV5-1 and TRBJ2-7, with 12 bases lining up with TRBD1. The V and J ends lost 2 bases and 6 bases, in that order; junction bases with no gene match: 9. This CDR3 has 16 amino acids. Germline CDR1 reads SGHRS; CDR2 reads YFSETQ. Written as DNA, the CDR3 is TGCGCCAGCAGCTTTAACCCGGGACAGGGGGCGGGCGAGCAGTACTTC. This encodes CASSFNPGQGAGEQYF. The full variable domain, in which reference TRBV5-1 and TRBJ2-7 provide the parts outside the CDR3, is KAGVTQTPRYLIKTRGQQVTLSCSPISGHRSVSWYQQTPGQGLQFLFEYFSETQRNKGNFPGRFSGRQFSNSRSEMNVSTLELGDSALYLCASSFNPGQGAGEQYFGPGTRLTVT.

V is TRBV18 and J is TRBJ1-1, with 7 positions matching TRBD1. This CDR3 region has 17 residues. Germline V gives CDR1 KGHSH, CDR2 LQKENI. J was trimmed by 5 bases and V by 2 bases; bases with no gene match: 14. The CDR3 loop is CASSPETGSLGKTEAFF. The CDR3 DNA is TGTGCCAGCTCACCAGAGACAGGGTCGCTTGGAAAAACTGAAGCTTTCTTT.